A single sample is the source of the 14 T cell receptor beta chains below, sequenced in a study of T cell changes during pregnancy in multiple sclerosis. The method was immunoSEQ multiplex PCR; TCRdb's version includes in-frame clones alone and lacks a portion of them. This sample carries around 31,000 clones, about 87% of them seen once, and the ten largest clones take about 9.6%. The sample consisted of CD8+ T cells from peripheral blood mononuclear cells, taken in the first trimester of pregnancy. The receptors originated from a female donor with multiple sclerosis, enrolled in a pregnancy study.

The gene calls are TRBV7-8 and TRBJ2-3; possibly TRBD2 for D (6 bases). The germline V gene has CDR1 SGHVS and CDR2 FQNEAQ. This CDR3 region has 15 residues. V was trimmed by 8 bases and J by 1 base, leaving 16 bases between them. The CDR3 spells CASQNWDSGTDTQYF. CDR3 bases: TGTGCCAGCCAAAATTGGGACTCCGGCACAGATACGCAGTATTTT. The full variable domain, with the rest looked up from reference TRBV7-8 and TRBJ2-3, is GAGVSQSPRYKVAKRGQDVALRCDPISGHVSLFWYQQALGQGPEFLTYFQNEAQLDKSGLPSDRFFAERPEGSVSTLKIQRTQQEDSAVYLCASQNWDSGTDTQYFGPGTRLTVL.

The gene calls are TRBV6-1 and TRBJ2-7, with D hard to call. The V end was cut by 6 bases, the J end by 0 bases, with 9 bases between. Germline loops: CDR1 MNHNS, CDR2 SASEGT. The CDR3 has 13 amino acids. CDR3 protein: CASRYLSSYEQYF. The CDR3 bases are TGTGCCAGCAGGTACCTGAGCTCCTACGAGCAGTACTTC.

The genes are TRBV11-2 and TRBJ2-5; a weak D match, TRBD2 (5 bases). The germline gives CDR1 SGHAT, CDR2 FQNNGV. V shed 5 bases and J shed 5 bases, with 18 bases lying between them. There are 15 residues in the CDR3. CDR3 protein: CASSPALGKRETQYF. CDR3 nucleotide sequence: TGTGCCAGCAGCCCAGCTTTAGGGAAGCGGGAGACCCAGTACTTC. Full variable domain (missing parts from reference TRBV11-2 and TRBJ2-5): EAGVAQSPRYKIIEKRQSVAFWCNPISGHATLYWYQQILGQGPKLLIQFQNNGVVDDSQLPKDRFSAERLKGVDSTLKIQPAKLEDSAVYLCASSPALGKRETQYFGPGTRLLVL.

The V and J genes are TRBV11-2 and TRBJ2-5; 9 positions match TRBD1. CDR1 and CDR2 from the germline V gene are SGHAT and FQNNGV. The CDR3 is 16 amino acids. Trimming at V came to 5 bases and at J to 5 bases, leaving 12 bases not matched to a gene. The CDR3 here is CASSPLGTGTAETQYF. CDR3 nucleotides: TGTGCCAGCAGCCCCCTGGGGACAGGGACGGCGGAGACCCAGTACTTC.

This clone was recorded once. This chain's CDR3 is CASSGEGLDHTDTQYF. In DNA, the CDR3 is TGTGCCAGCAGCGGTGAGGGACTCGACCACACAGATACGCAGTATTTT. The chain employs TRBV5-6 and TRBJ2-3, with a weak D call TRBD2 (6 bases). The CDR3 has 16 amino acids. From germline, CDR1 is SGHDT and CDR2 YYEEEE. Trimming pared 4 bases from V and 2 bases from J, leaving 17 bases between.

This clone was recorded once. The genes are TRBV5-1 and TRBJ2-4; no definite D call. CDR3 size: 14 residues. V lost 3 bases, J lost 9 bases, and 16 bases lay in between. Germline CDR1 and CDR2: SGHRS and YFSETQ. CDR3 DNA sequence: TGCGCCAGCAGCTCCTACCCATCGGTTGGCATTCAGTACTTC. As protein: CASSSYPSVGIQYF.

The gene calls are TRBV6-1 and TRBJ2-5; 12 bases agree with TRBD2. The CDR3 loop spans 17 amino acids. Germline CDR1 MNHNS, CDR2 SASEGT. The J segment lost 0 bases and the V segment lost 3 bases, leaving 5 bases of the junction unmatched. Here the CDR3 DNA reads TGTGCCAGCAGTGAGACCGGGACTAGCGGGTACCAAGAGACCCAGTACTTC. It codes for CASSETGTSGYQETQYF.

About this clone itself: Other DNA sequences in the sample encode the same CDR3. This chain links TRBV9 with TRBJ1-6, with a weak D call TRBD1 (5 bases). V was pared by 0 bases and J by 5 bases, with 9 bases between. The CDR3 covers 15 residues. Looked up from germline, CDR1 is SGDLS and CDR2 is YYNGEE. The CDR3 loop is CASSVDGGDNSPLHF. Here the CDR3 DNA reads TGTGCCAGCAGCGTAGATGGAGGGGATAATTCACCCCTCCACTTT.

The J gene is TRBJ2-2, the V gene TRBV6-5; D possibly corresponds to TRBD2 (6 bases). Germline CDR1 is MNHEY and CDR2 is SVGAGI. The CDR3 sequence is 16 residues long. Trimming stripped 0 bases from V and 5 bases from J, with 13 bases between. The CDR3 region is CASSYSIGEATGELFF. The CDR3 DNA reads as TGTGCCAGCAGTTACTCGATCGGGGAGGCTACCGGGGAGCTGTTTTTT.

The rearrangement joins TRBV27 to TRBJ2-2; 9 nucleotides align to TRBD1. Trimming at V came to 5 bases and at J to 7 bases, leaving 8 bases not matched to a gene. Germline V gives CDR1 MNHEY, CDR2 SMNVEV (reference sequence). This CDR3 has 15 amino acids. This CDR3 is CASSITGTGLGELFF. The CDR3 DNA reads TGTGCCAGCAGTATAACCGGGACAGGGCTCGGGGAGCTGTTTTTT.

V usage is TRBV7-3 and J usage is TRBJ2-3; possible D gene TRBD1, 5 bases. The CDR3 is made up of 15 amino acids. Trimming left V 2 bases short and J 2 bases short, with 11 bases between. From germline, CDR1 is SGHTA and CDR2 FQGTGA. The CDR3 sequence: CASSLAGSLTDTQYF. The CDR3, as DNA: TGTGCCAGCAGCTTAGCAGGGTCCCTCACAGATACGCAGTATTTT.

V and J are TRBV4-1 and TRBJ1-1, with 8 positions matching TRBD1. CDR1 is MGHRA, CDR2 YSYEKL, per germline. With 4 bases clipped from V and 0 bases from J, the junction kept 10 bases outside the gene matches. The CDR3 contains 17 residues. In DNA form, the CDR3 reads TGCGCCAGCAGCCCCCGGGCAGGGGGCGAGCTGAACACTGAAGCTTTCTTT. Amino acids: CASSPRAGGELNTEAFF.

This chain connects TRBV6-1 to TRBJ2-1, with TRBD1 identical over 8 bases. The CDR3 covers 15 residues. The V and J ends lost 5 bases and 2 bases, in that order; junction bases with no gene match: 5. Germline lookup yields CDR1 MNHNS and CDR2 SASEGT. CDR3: CASSLGQETYNEQFF. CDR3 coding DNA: TGTGCCAGCAGTCTGGGACAGGAGACCTACAATGAGCAGTTCTTC.

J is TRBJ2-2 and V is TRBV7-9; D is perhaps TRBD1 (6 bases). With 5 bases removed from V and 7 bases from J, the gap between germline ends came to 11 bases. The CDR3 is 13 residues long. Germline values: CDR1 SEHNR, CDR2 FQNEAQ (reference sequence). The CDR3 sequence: CASSRQEVGELFF. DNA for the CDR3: TGTGCCAGCAGCCGACAGGAGGTCGGGGAGCTGTTTTTT. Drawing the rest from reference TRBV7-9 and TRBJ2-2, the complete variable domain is DTGVSQNPRHKITKRGQNVTFRCDPISEHNRLYWYRQTLGQGPEFLTYFQNEAQLEKSRLLSDRFSAERPKGSFSTLEIQRTEQGDSAMYLCASSRQEVGELFFGEGSRLTVL.